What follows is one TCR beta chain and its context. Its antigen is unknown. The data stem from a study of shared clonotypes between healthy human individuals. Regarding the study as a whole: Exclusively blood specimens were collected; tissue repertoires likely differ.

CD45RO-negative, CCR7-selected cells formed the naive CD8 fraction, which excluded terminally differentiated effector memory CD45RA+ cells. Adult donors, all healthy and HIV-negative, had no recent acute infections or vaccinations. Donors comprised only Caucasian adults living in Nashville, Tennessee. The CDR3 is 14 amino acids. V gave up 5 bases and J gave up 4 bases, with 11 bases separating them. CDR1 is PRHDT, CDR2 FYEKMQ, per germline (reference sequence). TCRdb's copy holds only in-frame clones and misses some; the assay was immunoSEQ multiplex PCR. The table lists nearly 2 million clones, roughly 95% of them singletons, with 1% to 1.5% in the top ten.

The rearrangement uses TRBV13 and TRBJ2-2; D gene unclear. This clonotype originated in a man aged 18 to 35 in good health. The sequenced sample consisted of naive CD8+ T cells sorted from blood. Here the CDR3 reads CASSPGQFTGELFF. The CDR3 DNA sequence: TGTGCCAGCAGCCCCGGCCAGTTCACCGGGGAGCTGTTTTTT.